The rows below give T cell receptor beta chains drawn from one sample of a study of CD8+CD57+ T cells in acquired aplastic anemia. MiXCR, run by TCRdb on the reads, gives a single entry per CDR3 protein. In the table there are more than 150,000 distinct CDR3 sequences, around 50% of which are singletons. The material sequenced was sorted CD4+, CD8+, or CD8+CD57+ T cells (not recorded which) from PBMCs. All receptors come from a human donor with aplastic anemia. The CDR3 runs from the conserved cysteine through the conserved F or W. D genes are given only for firm matches. Not every row has a clone size; where given, it reads once, few, many or a size class.

size	V	J	D	CDR3	DNA
many	TRBV10-3	TRBJ2-3	TRBD2	CATKAGLAGGPRTDTQYF	TGTGCCACGAAAGCGGGGCTAGCGGGGGGTCCTAGGACAGATACGCAGTATTTT
few	TRBV12-5	TRBJ1-4	.	CASGFRGGTTTNEKLFF	TGTGCTAGTGGTTTCAGAGGGGGGACTACAACTAATGAAAAACTGTTTTTT
.	TRBV2	TRBJ2-7	.	CASSEEGTAHYEQYF	TGTGCCAGCAGTGAAGAGGGGACTGCACATTATGAGCAGTACTTC
many	TRBV2	TRBJ1-5	.	CASTGAPHQPQHF	TGTGCCAGCACGGGGGCTCCCCATCAGCCCCAGCATTTT
many	TRBV20-1	TRBJ1-1	.	CSARAQANTEAFF	TGCAGTGCTAGGGCCCAGGCAAACACTGAAGCTTTCTTT
.	TRBV9	TRBJ2-3	TRBD2	CASRGRATDTQYF	TGTGCCAGCAGGGGGAGGGCCACAGATACGCAGTATTTT
many	TRBV6-1	TRBJ2-1	.	CASSARGGSYNEQFF	TGTGCCAGCAGTGCTCGGGGTGGCTCCTACAATGAGCAGTTCTTC
.	TRBV24-1	TRBJ2-3	.	CATGTDSTDTQYF	TGTGCCACAGGGACGGATAGCACAGATACGCAGTATTTT
.	TRBV18	TRBJ1-6	.	CASSPSLVDSPLHF	TGTGCCAGCTCACCCTCCCTAGTCGACTCACCCCTCCACTTT
.	TRBV10-3	TRBJ1-2	TRBD1	CATRTGHGYTF	TGTGCCACTAGGACAGGACATGGCTACACCTTC
.	TRBV12-3/TRBV12-4	TRBJ2-2	.	CASSVRGENTGELFF	TGTGCCAGCAGTGTGAGGGGGGAGAACACCGGGGAGCTGTTTTTT
few	TRBV20-1	TRBJ2-1	TRBD2	CSARAGGCNEQFF	TGCAGTGCTAGAGCGGGGGGGTGCAATGAGCAGTTCTTC
few	TRBV10-2	TRBJ1-2	TRBD1	CASLGQGDYDYGYTF	TGCGCCAGCTTAGGACAGGGGGACTACGACTATGGCTACACCTTC
.	TRBV25-1	TRBJ2-7	TRBD1	CASSATGLYEQYF	TGTGCCAGCAGTGCGACAGGGCTATACGAGCAGTACTTC
many	TRBV2	TRBJ2-1	TRBD2	CASILAAGGSYNEQFF	TGTGCCAGCATCTTGGCAGCGGGGGGCTCCTACAATGAGCAGTTCTTC
.	TRBV9	TRBJ1-3	.	CASSQLRGNTIYF	TGTGCCAGCAGCCAGCTCCGGGGGAACACCATATATTTT
many	TRBV9	TRBJ1-2	.	CASSVGERDYGYTF	TGTGCCAGCAGCGTGGGGGAGAGGGACTATGGCTACACCTTC
.	TRBV20-1	TRBJ2-5	.	CSARGDTDETQYF	TGCAGTGCTAGAGGGGACACGGACGAGACCCAGTACTTC
few	TRBV29-1	TRBJ1-2	.	CSVEHRVDLGYTF	TGCAGCGTTGAACACAGGGTGGATTTGGGCTACACCTTC
many	TRBV6-1	TRBJ1-6	.	CASSERFLASPLHF	TGTGCCAGCAGTGAACGGTTTCTAGCCTCACCCCTCCACTTT
.	TRBV2	TRBJ1-1	TRBD1	CASSPQGLNTEAFF	TGTGCCAGCAGTCCACAGGGGCTGAACACTGAAGCTTTCTTT
many	TRBV12-3/TRBV12-4	TRBJ2-2	TRBD1	CASRPGQENTGELFF	TGTGCCAGCAGACCCGGACAGGAAAACACCGGGGAGCTGTTTTTT
few	TRBV29-1	TRBJ1-3	.	CSVAKSGNTIYF	TGCAGCGTTGCCAAATCTGGAAACACCATATATTTT
.	TRBV19	TRBJ2-7	TRBD1	CASSESWGQGVHEQYF	TGTGCCAGCAGTGAATCTTGGGGACAGGGGGTCCACGAGCAGTACTTC
.	TRBV7-8	TRBJ1-2	TRBD1	CASSEGAVRGYTF	TGTGCCAGCAGCGAGGGGGCGGTTCGCGGCTACACCTTC
.	TRBV7-6	TRBJ2-7	TRBD2	CASSLDSSGRVYEQYF	TGTGCCAGCAGCTTAGATTCTAGCGGGAGGGTTTACGAGCAGTACTTC
few	TRBV20-1	TRBJ2-1	.	CGVGRRNYNEQFF	TGCGGAGTTGGGAGGCGGAACTACAATGAGCAGTTCTTC
.	TRBV10-3	TRBJ2-3	TRBD1	CAISGPGQGSTDTQYF	TGTGCCATCAGTGGCCCGGGACAGGGGAGCACAGATACGCAGTATTTT